This T cell receptor (beta chain) derives from a study of regulatory T cells in long-lasting Graves disease. Researchers made TCR beta libraries by using iRepertoire HTBI primers and running Arm-PCR on CDR3 regions. TCRdb re-derived calls from the multiplex PCR reads in MiXCR, one entry per CDR3 protein. Of more than 450,000 distinct CDR3 sequences in the sample, about a sixth were seen once. This clonotype appeared many times. With V trimmed by 4 bases and J by 5 bases, 7 bases remained unmatched. The CDR3 runs 13 residues. CDR1 GTSNPN and CDR2 SVGIG come from the germline V gene (reference sequence). Regarding time point: newly diagnosed GD, antithyroid drugs for less than 3 months. Scientists built the TCR library using RNA that was extracted from PBMCs. These data were also filed under a second study, of T cells in Graves' hyperthyroidism and ophthalmopathy. This second report adds: With the HTBI primer set, the TCR CDR3 went through a first round of RT-PCR.

The source material was peripheral blood mononuclear cells (PBMCs), sampled at new diagnosis, from a patient treated with antithyroid drugs. The clonotype was recovered from a man in his forties with Graves disease. The V and J genes are TRBV30 and TRBJ1-1; 7 bases are shared with TRBD1. DNA of the CDR3: TGTGCCTGGACCCACAGGGGTTGGACTGAAGCTTTCTTT. Translated, it gives CAWTHRGWTEAFF.